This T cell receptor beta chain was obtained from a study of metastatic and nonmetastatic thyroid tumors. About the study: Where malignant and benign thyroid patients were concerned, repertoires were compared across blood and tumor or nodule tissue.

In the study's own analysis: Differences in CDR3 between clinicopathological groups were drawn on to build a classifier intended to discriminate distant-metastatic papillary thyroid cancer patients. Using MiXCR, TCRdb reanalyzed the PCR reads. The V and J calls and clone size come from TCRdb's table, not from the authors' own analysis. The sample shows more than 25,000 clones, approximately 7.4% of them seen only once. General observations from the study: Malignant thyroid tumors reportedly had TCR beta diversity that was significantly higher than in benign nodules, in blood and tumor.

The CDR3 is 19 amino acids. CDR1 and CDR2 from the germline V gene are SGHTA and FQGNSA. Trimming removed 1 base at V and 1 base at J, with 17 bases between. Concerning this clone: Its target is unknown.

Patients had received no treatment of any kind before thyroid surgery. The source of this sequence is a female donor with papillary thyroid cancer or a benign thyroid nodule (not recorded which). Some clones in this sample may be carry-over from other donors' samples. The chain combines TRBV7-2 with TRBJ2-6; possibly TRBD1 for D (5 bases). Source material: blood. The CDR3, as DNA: TGTGCCAGCAGCTTAGTGCAGGGTCCCCCACTTTCTGGGGCCAACGTCCTGACTTTC. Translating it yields CASSLVQGPPLSGANVLTF.